The table lists the clone carrying this TCR beta chain with many counts. Its antigen is not identified. A much larger clone lies a single base off, so this may be a read error. Original methodology: A distant-metastasis classifier for papillary thyroid cancer was built using CDR3 differences across clinicopathological groups. TCRdb reprocessed the PCR reads via MiXCR. These V and J calls derive from TCRdb rather than the authors' analysis. The repertoire has 20,000 to 25,000 clones, roughly 18% of them found once; the top ten carry more than 2.5%. Germline V lookup: CDR1 DFQATT, CDR2 SNEGSKA (reference sequence). The CDR3 covers 13 residues. None of the patients had undergone any treatment ahead of thyroid surgery. The sample belongs to a study of metastatic and nonmetastatic thyroid tumors. Background on the study: It was across blood and tumor or nodule tissue from malignant and benign thyroid patients that repertoires were compared. General study results and limits: For both blood and tumor, malignant thyroid tumors reportedly showed significantly higher TCR beta diversity than benign nodules did.

Source material: adjacent normal tissue. The TCR sequence derives from a male donor with papillary thyroid cancer or a benign thyroid nodule (not recorded which). Some clones in this sample may be carry-over from other donors' samples. This chain joins TRBV20-1 and TRBJ2-5; D is unresolved. The CDR3, as DNA: TGCAGTGCTGGAGATCTGGATGGAGAGACCCAGTACTTC. The encoded protein is CSAGDLDGETQYF.